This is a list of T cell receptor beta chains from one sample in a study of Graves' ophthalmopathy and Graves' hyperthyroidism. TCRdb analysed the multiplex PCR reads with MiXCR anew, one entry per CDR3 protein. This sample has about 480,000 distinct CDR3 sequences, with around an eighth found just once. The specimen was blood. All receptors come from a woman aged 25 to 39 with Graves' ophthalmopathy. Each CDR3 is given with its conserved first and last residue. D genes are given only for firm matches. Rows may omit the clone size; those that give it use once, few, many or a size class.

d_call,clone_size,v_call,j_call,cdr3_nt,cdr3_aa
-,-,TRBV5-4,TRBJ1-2,TGTGCCAGCAGCTTGGCCCCGACGGATAACTATGGCTACACCTTC,CASSLAPTDNYGYTF
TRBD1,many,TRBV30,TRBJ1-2,TGTGCCTGGAGTCCGGACAGGGGGCCGTATGGCTACACCTTC,CAWSPDRGPYGYTF
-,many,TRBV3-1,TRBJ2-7,TGTGCCAGCAGCCAAGATCCGGGGGAGCAGTACTTC,CASSQDPGEQYF
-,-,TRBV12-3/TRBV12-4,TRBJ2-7,TGTGCCAGCAGTTTCGGCAGGGACCACGAGCAGTACTTC,CASSFGRDHEQYF
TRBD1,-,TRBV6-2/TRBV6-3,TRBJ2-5,TGTGCCAGCAGTAGGTGGACAGGGGTACAAGAGACCCAGTACTTC,CASSRWTGVQETQYF
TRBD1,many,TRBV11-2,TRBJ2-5,TGTGCCAGCAGCTCAGCAACAGGGGAGCAAGAGACCCAGTACTTC,CASSSATGEQETQYF
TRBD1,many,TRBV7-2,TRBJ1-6,TGTGTCAGCAGCAGGGACAGGGGGCTCCTCCACTTT,CVSSRDRGLLHF
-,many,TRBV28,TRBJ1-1,TGTGCCAGCACCCCTCGGTGGGTAGACACTGAAGCTTTCTTT,CASTPRWVDTEAFF
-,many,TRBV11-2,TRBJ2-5,TGTGCCAGCAGCTTAGGAAGCGCAGGGGAGACCCAGTACTTC,CASSLGSAGETQYF
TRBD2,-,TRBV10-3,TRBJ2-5,TGTGCCATCAGCCGATCTGGACTAGCGGGAGGGTTTGAGACCCAGTACTTC,CAISRSGLAGGFETQYF
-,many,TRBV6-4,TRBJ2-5,TGTGCCAGCAGTGGGACAGTGCAGGGGACCCAGTACTTC,CASSGTVQGTQYF
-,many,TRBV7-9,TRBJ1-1,TGTGCCAGCAGCTTAGGGCAGATTAACACTGAAGCTTTCTTT,CASSLGQINTEAFF
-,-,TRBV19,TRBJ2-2,TGTGCCAGTGGGATAGATTCCACCGGGGAGCTGTTTTTT,CASGIDSTGELFF
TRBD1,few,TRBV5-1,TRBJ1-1,TGCGCCAGCAGCTTCGCCGGGACAGGCACGAACACTGAATCTTTCTTT,CASSFAGTGTNTESFF
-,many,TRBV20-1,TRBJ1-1,TGCAGTGCTGCCCGGGACCCAGTCTACACTGAAGCTTTCTTT,CSAARDPVYTEAFF
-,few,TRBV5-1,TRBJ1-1,TGCGCCAGCAGCTTGGCCCCTGGGGGCTTCGCTGAAGCTTTCTTT,CASSLAPGGFAEAFF
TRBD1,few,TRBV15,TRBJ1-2,TGTGCCACCAGCAGAATACAGGGGTATGGCTACACCTTC,CATSRIQGYGYTF
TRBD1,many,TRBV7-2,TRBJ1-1,TGTGCCAGCAGGAGACAGGGGGGGCCTGAAGCTTTCTTT,CASRRQGGPEAFF
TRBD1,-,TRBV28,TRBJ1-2,TGTGCCAGTGACGACAGGGAATATGGCTACACCTTC,CASDDREYGYTF
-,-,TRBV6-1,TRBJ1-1,TGTGCCAGCAGGTCGGTGGGAAAGAACACTGAAGCTTTCTTT,CASRSVGKNTEAFF
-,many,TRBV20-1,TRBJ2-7,TGCAGTGTAGGGACTTCTGACGAGCAGTACTTC,CSVGTSDEQYF
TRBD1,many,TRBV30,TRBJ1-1,TGTGCCTGGAACTCGACAGGGGCCTACACTGAAGCTTTCTTT,CAWNSTGAYTEAFF
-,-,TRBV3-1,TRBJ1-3,TGTGCCAGCAGCCAATCGGGACATATCTCTGGAAACACCATATATTTT,CASSQSGHISGNTIYF
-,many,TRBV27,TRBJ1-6,TGTGCCAGCAGTACCTTAGGGGTTTCGCCCCTCCACTTT,CASSTLGVSPLHF
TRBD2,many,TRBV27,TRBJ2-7,TGTGCCAGCACTCCCTGGAGCGGGAGCTCCTACGAGCAGTACTTC,CASTPWSGSSYEQYF
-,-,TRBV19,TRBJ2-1,TGTGCCAGCTTAGTATTATCGCAGCGCTACAACAATGAGAAGTTCTTC,CASLVLSQRYNNEKFF
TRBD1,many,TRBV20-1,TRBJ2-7,TGCAGTGCTATATCAGGGGGCGCGTACGAGCAGTACTTC,CSAISGGAYEQYF
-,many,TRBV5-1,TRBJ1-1,TGCGCCAGTTTCCAATCGGGACACCCGAACACTGAAGCTTTCTTT,CASFQSGHPNTEAFF
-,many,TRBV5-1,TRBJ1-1,TGCGCCAGCAGCTTGGTAAGCGGGGGCCACGACACTGAAGCTTTCTTT,CASSLVSGGHDTEAFF
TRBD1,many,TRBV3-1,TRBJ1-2,TGTGCCAGCAGCCAAGCGGGGACAGGAGGATTCTATGGCTACACCTTC,CASSQAGTGGFYGYTF
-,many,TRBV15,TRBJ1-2,TGTGCCACCAGCAGAGATGGGCAGGGGATCGCTGGCTACACCTTC,CATSRDGQGIAGYTF
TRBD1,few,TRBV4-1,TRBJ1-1,TGCGCCAGCAGCCCCCAGACAGGGTCCTACACTGAAGCTTTCTTT,CASSPQTGSYTEAFF
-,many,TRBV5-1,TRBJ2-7,TGCGCCAGCAGCTTGGGCGCAGCAGGCGGCTACGAGCAGTACTTC,CASSLGAAGGYEQYF
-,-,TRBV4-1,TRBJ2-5,TGCGCCAGCAGCCATCAGGGCGACCAAAAAGAGACCCAGTACTTC,CASSHQGDQKETQYF
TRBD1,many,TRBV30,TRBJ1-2,TGTGCCTGGAGGCCCCGGGACAGGGGCTATGGCTACACCTTC,CAWRPRDRGYGYTF
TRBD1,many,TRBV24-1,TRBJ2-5,TGTGCCACCAGTGTCGGGACAGCGGAACAAGAGACCCAGTACTTC,CATSVGTAEQETQYF
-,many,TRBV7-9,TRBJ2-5,TGTGCCAGCAGCTCCCCGGGACAAGAGACCCAGTACTTC,CASSSPGQETQYF
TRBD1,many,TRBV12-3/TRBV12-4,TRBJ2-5,TGTGCCAGCAGTTTCGGCGTCAGGGGGCAAGAGACCCAGTACTTC,CASSFGVRGQETQYF
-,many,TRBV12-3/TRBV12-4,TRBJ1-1,TGTGCCAGCAGTTTAAGCTCTTTTCCTGAAGCTTTCTTT,CASSLSSFPEAFF
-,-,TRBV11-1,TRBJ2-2,TGTGCCAGCAGCTTAGGGCTAACCGGGGAGCTGTGTTTT,CASSLGLTGELCF
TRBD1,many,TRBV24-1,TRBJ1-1,TGTGCCACCAGTGACTGGGGACAGGTGAACACTGAAGCTTTCTTT,CATSDWGQVNTEAFF
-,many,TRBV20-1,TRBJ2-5,TGCAGTGCTAGGTTGGGGGGAGAGACCCAGTACTTC,CSARLGGETQYF
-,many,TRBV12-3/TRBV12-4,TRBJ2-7,TGTGCCAGCAGTCCAAGTAGGGGTACCGAGCAGTACTTC,CASSPSRGTEQYF
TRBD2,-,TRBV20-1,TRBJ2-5,TGCAGTGCTTTAGCGGGGAGGGGTCAAGAGACCCAGTACTTC,CSALAGRGQETQYF
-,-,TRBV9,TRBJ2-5,TGTGCCAGCAGCGCGGGAGAGAAAGAGACCCAGTACTTC,CASSAGEKETQYF
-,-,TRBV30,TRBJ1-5,TGTGCCTGGAGTTATGAAAACCTTGGGCAGCCCCAGCATTTT,CAWSYENLGQPQHF
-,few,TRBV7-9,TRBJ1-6,TGTGCCAGCAGCTATCACGCCAGCAGGGGAGAGTCACCCCTCCACTTT,CASSYHASRGESPLHF
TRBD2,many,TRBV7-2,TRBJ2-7,TGTGCCAGCAGCCCCGGGGGGGGACCCTACGAGCAGTACTTC,CASSPGGGPYEQYF
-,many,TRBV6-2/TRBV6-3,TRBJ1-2,TGTGCCAGCAGTGAGGGGTCTCCCTATGGCTACACCTTC,CASSEGSPYGYTF
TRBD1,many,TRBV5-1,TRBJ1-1,TGCGCCAGCAGCCCGCGGACAGGGGAGAGCACTGAAGCTTTCTTT,CASSPRTGESTEAFF
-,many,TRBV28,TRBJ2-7,TGTGCCAGCAGTCCACGCGGGACTCACTACGAGCAGTACTTC,CASSPRGTHYEQYF
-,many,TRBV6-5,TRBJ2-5,TGTGCCAGCAGTTTCGGCGAAAGGCAGACCCAGTACTTC,CASSFGERQTQYF
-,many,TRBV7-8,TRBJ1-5,TGTGCCAGCAGCTTTGGGACGAGATATAGCAATCAGCCCCAGCATTTT,CASSFGTRYSNQPQHF
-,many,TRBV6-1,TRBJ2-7,TGTGCCAGTCTGTGGCACGAGCAGTACTTC,CASLWHEQYF
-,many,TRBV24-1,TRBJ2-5,TGTGCCACCAGTGACCCCGACAGAAACCAAGAGACCCAGTACTTC,CATSDPDRNQETQYF